Listed below are T cell receptor beta chains from one sample, sequenced in a study of blood T cell repertoires in COVID-19. Assay: immunoSEQ multiplex PCR; the TCRdb copy retains only in-frame clones and omits some. The data hold 150,000 to 200,000 clones, with around 84% observed a single time. The sequenced material came from PBMCs or T cells enriched from blood (not recorded which). The receptors come from a man in his forties or fifties who had recovered from COVID-19. The CDR3 runs from the conserved cysteine through the conserved F or W. A D gene is named only where the DNA matches it firmly. Not every row has a clone size; where given, it reads once, few, many or a size class.

TRBJ1-2 - TRBD1 TRBV5-4 CASSPGQGRSNYGYTF TGTGCCAGCAGCCCTGGACAGGGGCGATCTAACTATGGCTACACCTTC
TRBJ2-5 few TRBD2 TRBV4-1 CASSQDFATSGLETQYF TGCGCCAGCAGCCAAGATTTCGCGACTAGCGGCTTAGAGACCCAGTACTTC
TRBJ1-1 many TRBD1 TRBV5-1 CASSSGQMNTEAFF TGCGCCAGCAGCTCGGGACAGATGAACACTGAAGCTTTCTTT
TRBJ1-1 - - TRBV19 CASSPLNRDTEAFF TGTGCCAGTAGCCCCCTGAACAGGGACACTGAAGCTTTCTTT
TRBJ2-1 - TRBD2 TRBV10-1 CASKGLTNEQFF TGCGCCAGCAAGGGACTAACCAATGAGCAGTTCTTC
TRBJ2-2 - TRBD2 TRBV5-1 CASTRGANTGELFF TGCGCCAGTACTCGGGGGGCGAACACCGGGGAGCTGTTTTTT
TRBJ1-5 - - TRBV7-9 CASTRKGRRAIRVQPQHF TGTGCCAGCACCCGAAAAGGGCGGCGGGCCATAAGAGTTCAGCCCCAGCATTTT
TRBJ2-1 many TRBD1 TRBV6-4 CASSDSGGTHNEQFF TGTGCCAGCAGTGACTCAGGGGGCACACACAATGAGCAGTTCTTC
TRBJ2-7 - TRBD1 TRBV27 CASSSGQGCREQYF TGTGCCAGCAGTTCGGGACAGGGATGTCGCGAGCAGTACTTC
TRBJ1-2 - - TRBV4-1 CASSQLQDNYGYTF TGCGCCAGCAGCCAGCTACAGGATAACTATGGCTACACCTTC
TRBJ2-5 - TRBD2 TRBV7-6 CASSLVGLAGETQYF TGTGCCAGCAGCTTAGTGGGACTAGCTGGCGAGACCCAGTACTTC
TRBJ1-1 - - TRBV9 CASSAGHSTEAFF TGTGCCAGCAGCGCCGGACATTCGACTGAAGCTTTCTTT
TRBJ2-1 once TRBD2 TRBV7-8 CASSLEAGTSGGGEQFF TGTGCCAGCAGCTTAGAGGCCGGGACTAGCGGGGGGGGTGAGCAGTTCTTC
TRBJ1-5 - TRBD1 TRBV6-5 CASSSGTGPNQPQHF TGTGCCAGCAGTTCAGGGACAGGGCCTAATCAGCCCCAGCATTTT
TRBJ2-7 - TRBD1 TRBV5-1 CASRGDRDIHEQYF TGCGCCAGCCGGGGAGACAGGGATATCCACGAGCAGTACTTC